This T cell receptor (beta chain) was captured by sequencing in a study of shared clonotypes between healthy human individuals. Germline V gene data show CDR1 as SGHRS and CDR2 as YFSETQ. This CDR3 comprises 15 residues. J gave up 3 bases and V 4 bases, and 5 bases lay outside the gene matches. This table comes from immunoSEQ multiplex PCR, and its TCRdb copy is limited to in-frame clones, with some not included. The repertoire holds hundreds of thousands of clones, roughly three quarters seen once, with less than 15% in the top ten. The specimen sequenced was PBMCs. The rearrangement links TRBV5-1 to TRBJ2-1; TRBD2 agrees at 9 bases. The sequence came from a woman aged 40 to 50 in good health. Some clones in this sample may be carry-over from other donors' samples. The CDR3 DNA follows: TGCGCCAGCAGCGTTAGCGGGAGCCACTACAATGAGCAGTTCTTC. Its protein is CASSVSGSHYNEQFF.